Following are 21 T cell receptor beta chains from one sample sequenced in a study of blood T cells in healthy people across ages. The authors ran a second PCR of roughly 6 to 12 cycles using a sample-barcoded 5' primer and a J-beta primer mix. One entry per CDR3 protein, called by TCRdb with MiXCR from the 5' RACE reads. The table has about 930,000 distinct CDR3 sequences, about 29% seen once. A further study also used this sample, focusing on T cells of mothers and their children.

The sample was blood. The receptors originated from a middle-aged woman in good health.

The chain recombines TRBV6-1 with TRBJ1-1; D uncertain. The V and J ends lost 5 bases and 3 bases respectively, with 13 bases between them. There are 14 residues in the CDR3. Germline values: CDR1 MNHNS, CDR2 SASEGT. The CDR3: CASSMNWADTEAFF. The CDR3 nucleotides read TGTGCCAGCAGTATGAATTGGGCGGACACTGAAGCTTTCTTT.

Only a few counts were recorded for this clonotype. The chain combines TRBV20-1 with TRBJ2-3; 8 nucleotides agree with TRBD1. This CDR3 spans 15 amino acids. The V segment lost 0 bases and the J segment 7 bases; nucleotides outside the gene matches: 9. Germline V gene lookup returns CDR1 DFQATT and CDR2 SNEGSKA (reference sequence). The CDR3 coding sequence is TGCAGTGCTAGAGATTGGACAGGGTTACCCCATACGCAGTATTTT. Translating it yields CSARDWTGLPHTQYF.

This clonotype occurred many times. CDR3 loop: CASSVHRGLQETQYF. The CDR3, as DNA: TGTGCCAGCAGCGTACACAGGGGGCTACAAGAGACCCAGTACTTC. This chain connects TRBV11-1 to TRBJ2-5; TRBD1 matches 9 bases. With 5 bases clipped from V and 2 bases from J, the junction kept 6 bases outside the gene matches. The germline CDR1 and CDR2 sequences are SGHAT and FQDESV (reference sequence). The CDR3 is 15 residues long.

The chain carries TRBV2 and TRBJ1-1; D is perhaps TRBD1 (6 bases). Trimming took 10 bases from V and 1 from J, leaving 19 bases between them. The CDR3 covers 15 residues. The germline V gene encodes CDR1 SNHLY and CDR2 FYNNEI. The CDR3 DNA sequence: TGTGCCACCAACGCCCAGGACAGCAGGAACACTGAAGCTTTCTTT. Protein product: CATNAQDSRNTEAFF.

This sequence joins TRBV7-2 and TRBJ2-5; the D gene could be TRBD1 or TRBD2 (5 bases each). CDR3 length: 13 residues. Deletions cut 4 bases from V and 5 bases from J, with 11 bases between. Germline lookup yields CDR1 SGHTA and CDR2 FQGNSA. The CDR3 reads CASSSRGVETQYF. The CDR3 bases are TGTGCCAGCAGCTCACGGGGCGTTGAGACCCAGTACTTC. Filled out from reference TRBV7-2 and TRBJ2-5, the complete variable domain reads GAGVSQSPSNKVTEKGKDVELRCDPISGHTALYWYRQSLGQGLEFLIYFQGNSAPDKSGLPSDRFSAERTGGSVSTLTIQRTQQEDSAVYLCASSSRGVETQYFGPGTRLLVL.

CDR3 sequence (DNA): TGCGCCAGCAGCCCTTGGGGGGTCGCCACCGGGGAGCTGTTTTTT. Encoded protein: CASSPWGVATGELFF. The chain employs TRBV5-1 and TRBJ2-2; D perhaps matches TRBD2 (6 bases). The CDR3 runs to 15 residues. The V gene lost 4 bases and the J gene lost 4 bases, with 14 bases spanning the gap. Germline CDR1 is SGHRS and CDR2 is YFSETQ.

This rearrangement joins TRBV7-9 to TRBJ2-1; D unclear. The V gene lost 5 bases and the J gene lost 8 bases, with 7 bases spanning the gap. This CDR3 is built from 11 residues. The germline CDR1 and CDR2 sequences are SEHNR and FQNEAQ (reference sequence). CDR3 loop: CASSPTYEQFF. CDR3 bases: TGTGCCAGCAGCCCGACCTATGAGCAGTTCTTC.

This clonotype was seen a few times. This could be a read error, since a much larger clone is one nucleotide away. V is TRBV12-3 or TRBV12-4 and J is TRBJ2-7; D remains unclear. This CDR3 is built from 13 residues. This CDR3 reads CTSSSRVVLEQYF. CDR3 bases: TGTACCAGCAGCTCCCGCGTGGTCCTCGAGCAGTACTTC.

This sequence joins TRBV30 and TRBJ1-5; D not certain. Germline values: CDR1 GTSNPN, CDR2 SVGIG (reference sequence). The CDR3 consists of 13 residues. V lost 3 bases to trimming and J lost 4 bases, with 10 bases between them. In nucleotides, the CDR3 is TGTGCCTGGAGAGGCGCCCGTAATCAGCCCCAGCATTTT. Translating gives CAWRGARNQPQHF.

The sample holds a few counts of this clonotype. The rearrangement uses TRBV18 and TRBJ2-5; D is possibly TRBD2 (6 bases). The germline CDR1 and CDR2 sequences are KGHSH and LQKENI. The CDR3 is made up of 16 amino acids. Deletions cut 5 bases from V and 4 bases from J, with 20 bases between. The DNA of the CDR3 is TGTGCCAGCTCATTTACCGGGAGCCCGAGTCGAGAGACCCAGTACTTC. It codes for CASSFTGSPSRETQYF.

As for this clonotype: One junction end does not reproduce the germline sequence, and a read error may be involved. V gene TRBV11-1 combines with J gene TRBJ2-3; 9 positions match TRBD1. The CDR3 loop spans 14 amino acids. Germline CDR1 reads SGHAT; CDR2 reads FQDESV (reference sequence). CDR3 nucleotides: TGTGCCAGCAGCCTGGACAGGGGAACAGATGCGCAGTATTTT. Translated, it gives CASSLDRGTDAQYF. Full variable domain (outside the CDR3, taken from reference TRBV11-1 and TRBJ2-3): EAEVAQSPRYKITEKSQAVAFWCDPISGHATLYWYRQILGQGPELLVQFQDESVVDDSQLPKDRFSAERLKGVDSTLKIQPAELGDSAMYLCASSLDRGTDAQYFGPGTRLTVL.

The chain links TRBV20-1 to TRBJ1-2; 7 nucleotides match TRBD1. This CDR3 region has 14 residues. The germline V gene has CDR1 DFQATT and CDR2 SNEGSKA (reference sequence). The junction had 3 bases not matched to a gene; V was cut back by 2 bases and J by 0 bases. CDR3 nucleotide sequence: TGCAGTGCTAGACGGGACAGCACTAACTATGGCTACACCTTC. Residues: CSARRDSTNYGYTF.

As to this clonotype: A much more abundant neighbour one base away suggests this may be a read error. The chain combines TRBV7-2 with TRBJ1-2; maybe TRBD1 (5 bases). Trimming took off 6 bases at V and 4 bases at J, with 18 bases between the two ends. Per the germline V gene, CDR1 is SGHTA and CDR2 is FQGNSA. The CDR3 is 15 amino acids. The CDR3 DNA reads as TGTGCCAGCAGAGAGAGGGCAGGGAGTGGCTATGGCTACACCTTC. Translating gives CASRERAGSGYGYTF.

V gene TRBV4-2 combines with J gene TRBJ1-1, with D possibly matching TRBD1 (6 bases). Looked up from germline, CDR1 is LGHNA and CDR2 is YNFKEQ. V was clipped by 4 bases and J by 4 bases, with 16 bases between them. The CDR3 is made up of 15 amino acids. The CDR3 DNA reads as TGTGCCAGCAGCCCCGGCAGGGGCAGGGGCACTGAAGCTTTCTTT. Its protein is CASSPGRGRGTEAFF.

This rearrangement joins TRBV28 to TRBJ1-2; 8 bases line up with TRBD1. Trimming took 6 bases from V and 8 from J; bases not matched to a gene: 17. Germline assignment: CDR1 MDHEN and CDR2 SYDVKM. The CDR3 totals 16 residues. Here the CDR3 reads CASREASRDRPGGYTF. The CDR3 bases are TGTGCCAGCAGGGAGGCATCCCGGGACAGGCCCGGGGGCTACACCTTC.

The V call is TRBV12-5, the J call TRBJ2-3; either TRBD1 or TRBD2 may supply D (5 bases each). Per the germline V gene, CDR1 is LGHNT and CDR2 is FRNRAP. This CDR3 is built from 14 residues. Trimming cost V 5 bases and J 0 bases, with 9 bases left between them. The chain's CDR3 is CASGPGDSTDTQYF. CDR3 coding DNA: TGTGCTAGTGGTCCCGGGGACAGCACAGATACGCAGTATTTT.

The chain recombines TRBV28 with TRBJ2-7; 8 bases are a match to TRBD1. This CDR3 is 13 amino acids long. Germline trimming cut 6 bases from V and 9 bases from J; bases unmatched to any gene: 10. Germline V gives CDR1 MDHEN, CDR2 SYDVKM. DNA for the CDR3: TGTGCCAGCAGCCCTGGACAGGGTCCTGTGCAGTACTTC. Translation: CASSPGQGPVQYF. The complete variable domain, with remaining parts taken from reference TRBV28 and TRBJ2-7, reads DVKVTQSSRYLVKRTGEKVFLECVQDMDHENMFWYRQDPGLGLRLIYFSYDVKMKEKGDIPEGYSVSREKKERFSLILESASTNQTSMYLCASSPGQGPVQYFGPGTRLTVT.

The V gene is TRBV20-1, the J gene TRBJ1-1; D gene unclear. The ends were cut back, 2 bases at V and 4 bases at J, with 11 bases in the middle. The CDR3 totals 13 residues. Germline assignment: CDR1 DFQATT and CDR2 SNEGSKA (reference sequence). The CDR3 reads CSARIGSPTEAFF. The CDR3 nucleotides are TGCAGTGCTAGAATAGGGTCCCCCACTGAAGCTTTCTTT.

The V and J genes are TRBV5-1 and TRBJ2-3, with TRBD2 matching 7 bases. The CDR3 is 15 amino acids. The germline CDR1 and CDR2 sequences are SGHRS and YFSETQ. V shed 10 bases, J shed 2 bases, and the junction held 13 bases outside the gene matches. CDR3 coding DNA: TGCGCCGGCCGTCTAGCGGTTCACTCCACAGATACGCAGTATTTT. Translated: CAGRLAVHSTDTQYF. Drawing the rest from reference TRBV5-1 and TRBJ2-3, the complete variable domain is KAGVTQTPRYLIKTRGQQVTLSCSPISGHRSVSWYQQTPGQGLQFLFEYFSETQRNKGNFPGRFSGRQFSNSRSEMNVSTLELGDSALYLCAGRLAVHSTDTQYFGPGTRLTVL.

The V gene is TRBV7-3, the J gene TRBJ2-2; D uncertain. Germline CDR1 SGHTA, CDR2 FQGTGA. The CDR3 totals 13 residues. Trimming shortened V by 0 bases and J by 6 bases, and 5 bases separated the two germline ends. Here the CDR3 reads CASSLTFPGELFF. The CDR3 bases are TGTGCCAGCAGCTTAACTTTTCCCGGGGAGCTGTTTTTT.

A single count supports this clonotype. Since a much larger clone is just one base distant, this may be a read error. This chain uses TRBV12-3 or TRBV12-4 with TRBJ2-3; D is uncertain. The CDR3 totals 15 residues. The CDR3 DNA reads as TGTGCCAGCAGTCCCGCCCGTGCGAGTCCAGATATGCAGTATTTT. It codes for CASSPARASPDMQYF.